The TCR beta chain under discussion was sequenced for a study of human T cells and chemical hapten exposure (dated by TCRdb to about 2021). Background for the entire study: For sensitization, 2% DPC in acetone was applied to a 2 cm by 2 cm area of upper inner arm skin. Blood for TCR sequencing was provided by twenty-nine alopecia patients at one to four time points (pre-sensitization, 2, 6 and 24 weeks). In alopecia patients, the study followed how the peripheral blood TCR repertoire changed in vivo over primary and secondary sensitization to diphenylcyclopropenone (DPC), a hapten. Patient blood was sampled pre-sensitization (week 0) and at 2, 6 and about 24 weeks after DPC sensitization. Patch testing on the upper back used Finn chambers containing 0.01% DPC, with scoring done after 6 days according to International Contact Dermatitis Research Group standards. Libraries were pooled for sequencing, and per-sample TCR yields varied mainly because of small differences in library volumes within the pool. Alopecia areata with under or over 50% scalp involvement, alopecia totalis and alopecia universalis were represented in the patient cohort, which was mostly female. Throughout the roughly 25-week study period, patients were also given weekly therapeutic DPC doses on the scalp.

In the paper's terms, the time point label means: patch test 2, 6 weeks after DPC sensitization. This specimen's treatment or condition label, interpreted: therapeutic diphenylcyclopropenone sensitization with weekly scalp DPC. Blood at each patch-test visit was drawn before the patch test was applied. Patients were considered eligible if aged 18 to 70, diagnosed with alopecia and deemed suitable for DPC therapy, and patients were excluded if pregnant. Total RNA was extracted from unfractionated whole blood collected in Tempus Blood RNA tubes. Broader findings and caveats from the paper: Significantly more large CDR3 similarity clusters were formed by expanded TCRs than by pre-sensitization or healthy control sets, consistent with antigen-driven responses. DPC sensitization did not change how many TCRs were above 1 in 1000 frequency, and no evidence was found of alterations in global repertoire structure. Patch test score correlated positively with the number of PT1 expanded TCRs, reaching significance at thresholds 8, 16 and 32 but not at 4. Alopecia, a presumed autoimmune disease, was present in all patients, so the immune response of the patients might differ from that of healthy individuals. Repeated subsampling changed both the strength of the expansion versus patch-test correlation and the threshold at which that correlation became significant.

From the cysteine up to the phenylalanine, the CDR3 has a length of 15 residues. CDR3 DNA is the only sequence kept; it has 45 bases, read in frame from the first base. Cut back by 7 bases and 5 bases, the V and J ends lie 23 bases apart. CDR1 and CDR2, per the germline V gene, are SQVTM and ANQGSEA. Library creation used RACE. The run used a NextSeq 500. Library preparation attached unique molecular identifiers to individual cDNA molecules for quantitative, reproducible TCR counting. For every blood RNA sample, sequencing covered both the TCR alpha and TCR beta chains. The study's processing was this. The median number of TCRs per sample was some 100,000, ranging from roughly 20,000 to 700,000. The Decombinator software suite was used to annotate the V, J and CDR3 of the TCR reads. For the PS versus PT1 abundance plots, all samples were subsampled to the same number of TCRs (28,000). TCRs were defined as expanded if absent before sensitization and observed at least eight times at the 2-week time point. The public reads were run again by TCRdb, first through fastp at Q25 and then through MiXCR, and only productive beta chains were kept. Every entry covers one CDR3 protein and lists the most common genes and DNA from its rows. The V and J calls come from TCRdb's annotation, not from the publication. The sample table contains more than 85,000 distinct CDR3 sequences; only one count was recorded for approximately 9.9% of them. The ten largest make up under 2.5% of the sample.

Comment on this clonotype: There is no known antigen for this receptor. Base qualities are not provided; no much larger clone lies one nucleotide away.

This clonotype was sampled from a man between 40 and 49 years old with alopecia areata. Some clones in this sample may be carry-over from other donors' samples. This sample comprised whole blood, obtained in connection with sensitization to the hapten diphenylcyclopropenone (DPC). The chain is encoded by TRBV29-1 joined to TRBJ2-5; matching of 6 bases hints at TRBD2 as the D gene. The DNA is as follows: TGCAGCGGTGGGATCCTCGGAGGGGCGCAGGAGACCCAGTACTTC. Translated, it reads CSGGILGGAQETQYF.